A single sample gave rise to the 31 T cell receptor beta chains below, sequenced in a study of PD-1 blockade in classical Hodgkin lymphoma. Generated by immunoSEQ multiplex PCR, the TCRdb table keeps only in-frame clones and is missing some. This table has about 49,000 clones, nearly 90% appearing once. Described time point: cycle 4 day 1 (C4D1), after more than 5 weeks of nivolumab. All patients relapsed after autologous stem cell transplantation, and brentuximab vedotin exposure varied. This sample comprised peripheral blood mononuclear cells (PBMCs), obtained before the fourth cycle of nivolumab. The source of these receptors is a human donor with classical Hodgkin lymphoma.

The chain uses TRBV19 and TRBJ2-6, with 7 bases identical to TRBD2. Germline CDR1 and CDR2: LNHDA and SQIVND (reference sequence). Unmatched junction bases numbered 6, after V lost 4 bases and J lost 0 bases. The CDR3 is 17 residues long. CDR3 in amino acids: CASSTRWGGSGANVLTF. CDR3 nucleotide sequence: TGTGCCAGTAGTACGCGGTGGGGGGGCTCTGGGGCCAACGTCCTGACTTTC.

The gene calls are TRBV7-9 and TRBJ2-3; D may correspond to TRBD1 or TRBD2 (6 bases each). This CDR3 comprises 16 residues. The ends were cut back, 4 bases at V and 3 bases at J, with 17 bases in the middle. Germline values: CDR1 SEHNR, CDR2 FQNEAQ (reference sequence). DNA of the CDR3: TGTGCCAGCAGCTCCGAGGGGGGCGCGAGGACAGATACGCAGTATTTT. It is translated as CASSSEGGARTDTQYF.

This chain joins TRBV19 and TRBJ2-5, with 7 bases identical to TRBD1. The CDR3 has 14 residues. Losses at the gene ends were 5 bases for V and 5 bases for J; bases not matched to a gene: 8. Germline CDR1 reads LNHDA; CDR2 reads SQIVND (reference sequence). For the CDR3, the DNA is TGTGCCAGTAGTCCCAAGACAGGGCACGAGACCCAGTACTTC. Encoded protein: CASSPKTGHETQYF.

The genes are TRBV5-1 and TRBJ2-3; D ambiguous. The germline gives CDR1 SGHRS, CDR2 YFSETQ. CDR3 length equals 14 residues. The V gene lost 4 bases and the J gene lost 2 bases, with 11 bases spanning the gap. The CDR3 sequence: CASSQQTITDTQYF. The DNA for the CDR3 is TGCGCCAGCAGCCAACAGACCATCACAGATACGCAGTATTTT. Full variable domain (remainder filled in from reference TRBV5-1 and TRBJ2-3): KAGVTQTPRYLIKTRGQQVTLSCSPISGHRSVSWYQQTPGQGLQFLFEYFSETQRNKGNFPGRFSGRQFSNSRSEMNVSTLELGDSALYLCASSQQTITDTQYFGPGTRLTVL.

This rearrangement joins TRBV6-5 to TRBJ2-1, with D possibly matching TRBD2 (6 bases). The CDR3 runs 15 residues. Trimming took off 10 bases at V and 9 bases at J, with 25 bases between the two ends. The germline V gene has CDR1 MNHEY and CDR2 SVGAGI. DNA for the CDR3: TGTGCCACCACCGATACGGGACTCCTATACCCTGAGCAGTTCTTC. It yields the protein CATTDTGLLYPEQFF.

The chain employs TRBV5-1 and TRBJ1-1; 9 bases align to TRBD1. The CDR3 loop spans 13 amino acids. V trimming: 5 bases; J trimming: 4 bases; junction bases outside the gene matches: 3. Germline V lookup: CDR1 SGHRS, CDR2 YFSETQ. CDR3: CASRLTGGTEAFF. In DNA, the CDR3 is TGCGCCAGCAGACTGACAGGGGGCACTGAAGCTTTCTTT.

About this clone itself: Here the CDR3 omits its conserved ending phenylalanine or tryptophan, so a read error is the likely source. The DNA is left out, because the CDR3 cannot be placed on it with certainty; the CDR3 is given as TCRdb lists it. This sequence joins TRBV9 and TRBJ2-7. Germline CDR1 is SGDLS and CDR2 is YYNGEE. The CDR3 is 12 residues long, counting both termini. CDR3 amino acids: CASSVDGPSVPN.

This clone was picked up one time. The CDR3 sequence is CASIGQGLYQPQHF. CDR3 in DNA: TGTGCCAGCATAGGACAGGGTTTATATCAGCCCCAGCATTTT. The chain has TRBV6-1 and TRBJ1-5, with 8 positions matching TRBD1. CDR3 length equals 14 residues. In germline, CDR1 is MNHNS, CDR2 SASEGT. J gave up 5 bases and V 7 bases, and 7 bases lay outside the gene matches.

The chain carries TRBV5-1 and TRBJ1-1; the D is unclear. The CDR3 length is 16 residues. Germline CDR1 SGHRS, CDR2 YFSETQ. V lost 6 bases and J 3 bases, leaving 21 bases between the germline ends. The CDR3 protein is CASKLGIGILDTEAFF. DNA for the CDR3: TGCGCCAGCAAGCTTGGGATTGGGATCCTGGACACTGAAGCTTTCTTT.

The chain couples TRBV5-1 to TRBJ1-1; the D gene is possibly TRBD1 (6 bases). Trimming took off 7 bases at V and 2 bases at J, with 9 bases between the two ends. CDR3 length: 12 amino acids. Germline-derived CDR1 and CDR2 are SGHRS and YFSETQ. The DNA of the CDR3 is TGCGCCAGCCGACAGGAAAACACTGAAGCTTTCTTT. Its translation: CASRQENTEAFF.

J is TRBJ1-3 and V is TRBV18, with D perhaps TRBD1 (6 bases). V was pared by 3 bases and J by 0 bases, with 12 bases between. The CDR3 extends over 16 amino acids. CDR1 and CDR2 (germline): KGHSH, LQKENI. For the CDR3, the DNA is TGTGCCAGCTCACCGTTCCAGGGGAGCTCTGGAAACACCATATATTTT. Residues: CASSPFQGSSGNTIYF.

The CDR3 bases are TGTGCCATCAGCCCAAAATCAAGTGAAGCTTTCTTT. Its translation is CAISPKSSEAFF. The chain combines TRBV10-3 with TRBJ1-1; D remains ambiguous. Germline CDR1 reads ENHRY; CDR2 reads SYGVKD. With 6 bases removed from V and 7 bases from J, the gap between germline ends came to 12 bases. The length of the CDR3 is 12 residues.

V usage is TRBV7-6 and J usage is TRBJ1-1, with TRBD1 matching over 7 bases. Germline V gene data show CDR1 as SGHVS and CDR2 as FNYEAQ. The CDR3 runs 14 residues. V lost 5 bases, J lost 4 bases, and 7 bases stayed unmatched. This chain's CDR3 is CASSHRGEVTEAFF. CDR3 coding DNA: TGTGCCAGCAGCCACAGGGGTGAGGTCACTGAAGCTTTCTTT.

The V call is TRBV10-1, the J call TRBJ2-1; 8 nucleotides agree with TRBD1. This CDR3 is 12 amino acids long. Germline CDR1 reads WNHNN; CDR2 reads SYGVQD (reference sequence). V lost 8 bases and J lost 4; bases outside the gene matches: 1. The CDR3 is CASGTGYNEQFF. The CDR3 DNA reads TGCGCCAGCGGGACAGGATACAATGAGCAGTTCTTC.

The chain uses TRBV5-6 and TRBJ2-7; maybe TRBD1 (6 bases). Germline V gene lookup returns CDR1 SGHDT and CDR2 YYEEEE. V shed 4 bases and J shed 3 bases, with 17 bases lying between them. The CDR3 sequence is 15 residues long. The CDR3 nucleotides are TGTGCCAGCAGCGCCACGGGACACGTCCTCTACGAGCAGTACTTC. Amino acid sequence: CASSATGHVLYEQYF.

The rearrangement joins TRBV7-9 to TRBJ2-3; 10 bases are a match to TRBD2. Per the germline V gene, CDR1 is SEHNR and CDR2 is FQNEAQ (reference sequence). The CDR3 extends over 16 amino acids. J lost 6 bases, V lost 5 bases, and 11 bases had no gene match. Here the CDR3 DNA reads TGTGCCAGCAGCCCCGGTAGGCTAGCGGGAGTGGATACGCAGTATTTT. Its protein product is CASSPGRLAGVDTQYF.

The V and J genes are TRBV30 and TRBJ2-7; perhaps TRBD2 as D (5 bases). CDR1 and CDR2 from the germline V gene are GTSNPN and SVGIG (reference sequence). V lost 1 base, J lost 5 bases, and 9 bases lay in between. The CDR3 length is 12 residues. CDR3 in amino acids: CAWSESSHEQYF. The DNA of the CDR3 is TGTGCCTGGAGTGAATCTAGCCACGAGCAGTACTTC.

The rearrangement links TRBV10-3 to TRBJ2-7; D is undetermined. The CDR3 loop spans 12 amino acids. The V end lost 4 bases, the J end lost 7 bases, and 11 bases lay between the germline ends. Looked up from germline, CDR1 is ENHRY and CDR2 is SYGVKD. The CDR3 region is CAISGAGDEQYF. Written as DNA, the CDR3 is TGTGCCATCAGTGGTGCAGGCGATGAGCAGTACTTC.

The rearrangement links TRBV2 to TRBJ2-7; D remains unclear. Trimming left V 7 bases short and J 6 bases short, with 16 bases between. CDR1 and CDR2 from the germline V gene are SNHLY and FYNNEI. There are 13 residues in the CDR3. CDR3 protein: CASIGLRRIEQYF. CDR3 DNA sequence: TGTGCCAGCATCGGCCTGCGTCGGATCGAGCAGTACTTC.

The chain is built from TRBV18 and TRBJ1-1; the D is unclear. Germline CDR1 reads KGHSH; CDR2 reads LQKENI. V lost 2 bases and J 3 bases, leaving 13 bases between the germline ends. The CDR3 is made up of 15 amino acids. The CDR3 region is CASSPKSRTDTEAFF. Written as DNA, the CDR3 is TGTGCCAGCTCACCAAAGTCCCGGACGGACACTGAAGCTTTCTTT.

J is TRBJ2-5 and V is TRBV7-9; D is unresolved. The germline V and J ends were trimmed by 5 bases and 5 bases, with 18 bases remaining between them. CDR1 and CDR2 (germline): SEHNR, FQNEAQ (reference sequence). The CDR3 runs 15 residues. CDR3 amino acids: CASSTILGIKETQYF. CDR3 in DNA: TGTGCCAGCAGCACAATACTGGGGATCAAGGAGACCCAGTACTTC.

Concerning this clone itself: The junction departs from germline at one end; a sequencing error may be responsible. The chain carries TRBV7-7 and TRBJ2-7; D perhaps matches TRBD2 (5 bases). Germline assignment: CDR1 SSHAT and CDR2 FNYEAQ (reference sequence). This CDR3 spans 13 amino acids. CDR3 region: CASSPRGRDEQYF. The DNA of the CDR3 is TGTGCTAGCAGCCCCCGGGGTAGGGACGAGCAGTACTTC. The complete variable domain, with remaining parts taken from reference TRBV7-7 and TRBJ2-7, reads GAGVSQSPRYKVTKRGQDVTLRCDPISSHATLYWYQQALGQGPEFLTYFNYEAQPDKSGLPSDRFSAERPEGSISTLTIQRTEQRDSAMYRCASSPRGRDEQYFGPGTRLTVT.

The chain recombines TRBV19 with TRBJ2-1; a weak D match, TRBD2 (6 bases). The V and J ends lost 5 bases and 3 bases respectively, with 17 bases between them. Germline V lookup: CDR1 LNHDA, CDR2 SQIVND (reference sequence). The CDR3 has 16 amino acids. This chain's CDR3 is CASSSRDSAHYNEQFF. The CDR3 bases are TGTGCCAGTAGTTCCCGGGACTCCGCACACTACAATGAGCAGTTCTTC.

A few counts support this clone. This rearrangement joins TRBV7-8 to TRBJ2-1; D ambiguous. Trimming cost V 2 bases and J 9 bases, with 8 bases left between them. The length of the CDR3 is 12 residues. CDR1 is SGHVS, CDR2 FQNEAQ, per germline. CDR3 nucleotides: TGTGCCAGCAGCTTATTCGGCAGTGAGCAGTTCTTC. This codes for CASSLFGSEQFF.

The chain uses TRBV9 and TRBJ2-7, with a possible D match to TRBD1 (6 bases). This CDR3 spans 13 amino acids. The V end lost 4 bases, the J end lost 1 base, and 9 bases lay between the germline ends. CDR1 SGDLS and CDR2 YYNGEE come from the germline V gene. The chain's CDR3 is CASSTGTSYEQYF. The DNA of the CDR3 is TGTGCCAGCAGCACCGGGACATCCTACGAGCAGTACTTC.

This chain links TRBV7-9 with TRBJ1-3, with a tentative D call TRBD1 (6 bases). CDR3 length equals 19 residues. The V end lost 6 bases, the J end lost 4 bases, and 28 bases lay between the germline ends. CDR1 SEHNR and CDR2 FQNEAQ come from the germline V gene (reference sequence). The CDR3 region is CASRLATWGTRGVGNTIYF. The CDR3 nucleotides are TGTGCCAGCAGGCTAGCGACCTGGGGGACAAGGGGAGTGGGAAACACCATATATTTT.

The chain links TRBV18 to TRBJ1-5; possible D gene TRBD1, 5 bases. The V gene's germline CDR1 is KGHSH and CDR2 LQKENI. This CDR3 contains 17 residues. V lost 1 base and J lost 0, with 13 bases in between. CDR3 coding DNA: TGTGCCAGCTCACCACTAGGGGCAGGGATTAGCAATCAGCCCCAGCATTTT. This translates into CASSPLGAGISNQPQHF.

The chain has TRBV18 and TRBJ1-5; possibly TRBD1 for D (6 bases). This CDR3 has 15 amino acids. Germline V CDR1 and CDR2: KGHSH, LQKENI. V lost 2 bases to trimming and J lost 2 bases, with 10 bases between them. CDR3 loop: CASSPFRGGNQPQHF. For the CDR3, the DNA is TGTGCCAGCTCACCATTTAGGGGGGGCAATCAGCCCCAGCATTTT.

This sequence joins TRBV7-8 and TRBJ2-7, with TRBD1 identical over 8 bases. From germline, CDR1 is SGHVS and CDR2 FQNEAQ. After removal of 5 bases from V and 4 bases from J, the junction contained 10 bases not matched to a gene. The CDR3 covers 15 residues. DNA of the CDR3: TGTGCCAGCAGCGGTAGTGACAGGGGATTTTACGAGCAGTACTTC. Its translation: CASSGSDRGFYEQYF. Full variable domain (rest looked up from reference TRBV7-8 and TRBJ2-7): GAGVSQSPRYKVAKRGQDVALRCDPISGHVSLFWYQQALGQGPEFLTYFQNEAQLDKSGLPSDRFFAERPEGSVSTLKIQRTQQEDSAVYLCASSGSDRGFYEQYFGPGTRLTVT.

The rearrangement uses TRBV6-1 and TRBJ2-7, with D maybe TRBD1 (6 bases). Trimming cost V 10 bases and J 2 bases, with 18 bases left between them. Per germline, CDR1 MNHNS and CDR2 SASEGT. The length of the CDR3 is 14 residues. The DNA for the CDR3 is TGTGCCACCCAGGGGCAGATTTTAACCTACGAGCAGTACTTC. Residues: CATQGQILTYEQYF.

The chain couples TRBV25-1 to TRBJ2-5; 9 bases match TRBD1. The end of the DNA is better explained by TRBJ2-7, so the J call may be wrong. The CDR3 spans 13 residues. Per germline, CDR1 MGHDK and CDR2 SYGVNS. CDR3 sequence (DNA): TGTGCCAGTGCCGGGACAGGGCTCCACGAGCAGTACTTC. This codes for CASAGTGLHEQYF.